This TCR beta chain was recovered during a study of blood T cells in healthy people across ages. The authors drew 8.5 to 10 milliliters of peripheral blood from each donor. The CDR3 contains 14 residues. In germline, CDR1 is DFQATT, CDR2 SNEGSKA (reference sequence). Comments on this clonotype: Its antigen remains unknown.

Together with a sample-barcoded 5' primer, a J-beta primer mix was included in a second PCR lasting roughly 6 to 12 cycles. TCRdb fed the 5' RACE reads into MiXCR, producing one record per CDR3 protein. The sample carries about 1.4 million distinct CDR3 sequences, roughly 60% recorded once. Study-wide results and caveats: A roughly linear fall in TCR beta diversity per million T cells was seen with increasing age.

This sequence was found in a man between 18 and 29 years old in good health. The V and J genes are TRBV20-1 and TRBJ2-5, with 8 bases matching TRBD1. TRBJ2-7 explains the end of the DNA better; the J call may be wrong. Sequenced input: blood. CDR3: CSAAQQGVYYEQYF. Written as DNA, the CDR3 is TGCAGTGCGGCTCAACAGGGGGTTTACTACGAGCAGTACTTC.